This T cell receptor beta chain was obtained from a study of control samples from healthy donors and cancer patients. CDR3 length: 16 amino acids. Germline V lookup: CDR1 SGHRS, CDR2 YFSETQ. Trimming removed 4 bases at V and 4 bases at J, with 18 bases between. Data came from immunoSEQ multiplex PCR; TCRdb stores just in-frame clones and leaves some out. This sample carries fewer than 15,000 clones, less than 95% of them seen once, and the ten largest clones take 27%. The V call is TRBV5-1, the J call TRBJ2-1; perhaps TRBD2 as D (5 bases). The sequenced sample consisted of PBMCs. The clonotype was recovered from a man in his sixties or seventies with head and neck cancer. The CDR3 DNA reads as TGCGCCAGCAGCACCGGTGCGGCTAGCTTTTACAATGAGCAGTTCTTC. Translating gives CASSTGAASFYNEQFF. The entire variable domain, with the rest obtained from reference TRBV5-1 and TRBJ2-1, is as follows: KAGVTQTPRYLIKTRGQQVTLSCSPISGHRSVSWYQQTPGQGLQFLFEYFSETQRNKGNFPGRFSGRQFSNSRSEMNVSTLELGDSALYLCASSTGAASFYNEQFFGPGTRLTVL.